This entry describes one TCR beta chain. Its recognized antigen is unknown. Qualities for individual bases were not recorded, and no much larger clone is one base off. The immunoSEQ Assay, a bias-controlled multiplex PCR, was used to amplify TCRbeta CDR3 regions from genomic DNA. Turning to the authors' computational methods: The number of nucleated cells in each sample was estimated from the amplification of reference gene primers within the assay. To quantify the absolute abundance of each unique TCRbeta CDR3 rearrangement, sequence reads were collapsed and filtered. For each sample, productive Simpson clonality was calculated as the square root of Simpson's diversity index over productive rearrangements. As stored in TCRdb, this immuneACCESS dataset retains in-frame rearrangements with V and J assigned. A fraction of the clones does not appear; measured against another copy, unresolved V genes explain less than half of the discrepancy, and the remainder lacks a known reason. V and J calls plus clone size are reproduced from that table; the DNA served to infer D and trimming. The sample table contains approximately 290,000 clones; only one count was recorded for 80% to 90% of them. The ten most abundant clones make up approximately 0.84% of the sample.

The data belong to a study of blood T cell repertoires in COVID-19 (dated by TCRdb to the early 2020s). Regarding the study in general: Samples covering the acute and convalescent phases of COVID-19 were provided by collaborators in the United States, Italy and Spain. The material from the prospective study consisted of cDNA or gDNA derived from T cells, B-cell-depleted T cells, or PBMCs. Subjects who had been exposed to COVID-19, were actively infected with it, or had recovered from it provided the deeply sampled blood TCRbeta repertoires that made up the dataset. The repertoires were released in a freely available public database meant as a resource for research on the immune response to SARS-CoV-2. The samples were drawn from the first 160 participants of the ongoing ImmuneRACE study and from over 950 subjects provided by 6 global collaborators. A de-identified subject ID, COVID-19 status, age in years and sex were almost always included in the sample metadata. Where available, HLA class I and class II types were obtained from metadata supplied by the sample provider rather than from assay-based typing.

Trimming leaves V shorter by 4 bases and J shorter by 4 bases, with the junction holding 10 bases beyond the gene matches. The germline V gene yields MGHRA for CDR1 and YSYEKL for CDR2. Taken from cysteine to phenylalanine, the CDR3 has 18 residues. Only the CDR3 region is kept as DNA, spanning 54 bases read in frame from base 1. Summary of the overall study and its limitations: How much clinical and demographic metadata was included differed by source and by participant, and the metadata was provided uncurated.

The collaborating institutions used their own protocols to collect whole blood in K2EDTA tubes. For TCRbeta analysis, collaborator samples were shipped as frozen whole blood, as isolated PBMCs, or as DNA extracted from either sample type. The clonotype comes from a man aged 25-45 years with acute or convalescent COVID-19. The chain is assembled from TRBV4-1 and TRBJ2-2; the junction holds 12 bases that match TRBD2. The sequencing input was peripheral blood. CDR3 loop: CASSRTPLAGGLTGELFF. The sequenced DNA: TGCGCCAGCAGCCGAACGCCGCTAGCGGGGGGGCTCACCGGGGAGCTGTTTTTT.